This TCR beta chain derives from a study of T-cell memory formation after mild COVID-19. Study overall: Largely donor-specific sequence clusters came from two donors. Overall study findings and caveats: Day 15 to 85 contracting clones showed balanced CD4/CD8; day 15 to 37 expanders favored CD4+. Some clones that responded turned up in pre-infection memory, which suggests that cross-reactive memory joined in.

The CDR3 runs to 15 residues. V was pared by 5 bases and J by 2 bases, with 14 bases between. 5'RACE with constant-segment primers yielded barcoded, UMI-tagged TCR alpha and TCR beta cDNA libraries. TCRdb ran MiXCR on the 5' RACE reads and lists one entry per CDR3 protein. This table has about 170,000 distinct CDR3 sequences, over 10% appearing once. With regard to this clonotype: Antigen unknown.

This receptor was taken from a young man who had mild COVID-19 (a few samples of this study predate the infection). Cell type and time point are not known. This rearrangement joins TRBV12-3 or TRBV12-4 to TRBJ2-3; D tentatively reads TRBD1 or TRBD2 (5 bases each). The sample taken for sequencing was PBMCs or a T cell subset sorted from them (not recorded which). The DNA for the CDR3 is TGTGCCAGCAGTGGGCCGGGACGGTACACAGATACGCAGTATTTT. Translated, it gives CASSGPGRYTDTQYF.